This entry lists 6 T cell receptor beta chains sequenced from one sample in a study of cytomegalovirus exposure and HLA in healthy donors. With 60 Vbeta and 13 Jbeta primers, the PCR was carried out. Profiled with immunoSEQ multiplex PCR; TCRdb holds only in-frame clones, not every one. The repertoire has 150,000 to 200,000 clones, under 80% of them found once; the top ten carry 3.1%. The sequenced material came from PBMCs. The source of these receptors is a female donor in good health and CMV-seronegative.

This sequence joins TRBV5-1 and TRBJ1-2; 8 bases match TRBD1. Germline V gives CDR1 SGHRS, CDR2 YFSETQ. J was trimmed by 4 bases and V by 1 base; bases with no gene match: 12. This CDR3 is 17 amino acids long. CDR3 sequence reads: CASSLRGPSQGGYGYTF. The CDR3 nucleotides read TGCGCCAGCAGCTTGAGAGGACCCTCACAGGGGGGCTATGGCTACACCTTC.

CDR3 loop: CASSSGEVAGETQYF. Here the CDR3 DNA reads TGTGCCAGCAGCTCGGGTGAGGTGGCGGGCGAGACCCAGTACTTC. The chain employs TRBV7-2 and TRBJ2-5, with D perhaps matching TRBD2 (5 bases). Looked up from germline, CDR1 is SGHTA and CDR2 is FQGNSA. The length of the CDR3 is 15 residues. The V gene lost 4 bases and the J gene lost 5 bases, with 17 bases spanning the gap.

The CDR3: CASSSNPRGLNTEAFF. In nucleotides, the CDR3 is TGTGCCAGCAGTTCGAACCCCAGGGGACTAAACACTGAAGCTTTCTTT. The gene calls are TRBV28 and TRBJ1-1, with a possible D match to TRBD1 (6 bases). Germline values: CDR1 MDHEN, CDR2 SYDVKM. Trimming cost V 4 bases and J 2 bases, with 17 bases left between them. The CDR3 totals 16 residues.

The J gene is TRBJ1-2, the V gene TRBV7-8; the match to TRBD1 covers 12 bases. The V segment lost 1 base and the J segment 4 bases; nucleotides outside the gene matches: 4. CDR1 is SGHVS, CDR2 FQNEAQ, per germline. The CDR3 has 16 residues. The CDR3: CASSLGGTGGSYGYTF. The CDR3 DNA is TGTGCCAGCAGCTTAGGAGGGACAGGGGGCAGCTATGGCTACACCTTC.

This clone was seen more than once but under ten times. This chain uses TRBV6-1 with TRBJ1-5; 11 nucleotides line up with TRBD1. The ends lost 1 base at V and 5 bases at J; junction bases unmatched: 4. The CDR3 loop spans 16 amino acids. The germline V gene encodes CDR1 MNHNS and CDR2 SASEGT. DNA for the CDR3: TGTGCCAGCAGTGAAGGGACAGGGGGCTTTCATCAGCCCCAGCATTTT. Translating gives CASSEGTGGFHQPQHF.

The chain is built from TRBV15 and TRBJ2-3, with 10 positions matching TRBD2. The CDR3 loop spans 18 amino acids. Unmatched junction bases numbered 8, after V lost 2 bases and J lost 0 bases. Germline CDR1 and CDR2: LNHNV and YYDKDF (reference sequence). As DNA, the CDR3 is TGTGCCACCAGCAGAAAACGACTAGCGGGCGATAGCACAGATACGCAGTATTTT. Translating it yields CATSRKRLAGDSTDTQYF.